Each of the 31 T cell receptor beta chains below was sequenced from the same sample in a study of T cell repertoires in cytomegalovirus infection. TCRdb processed the reads anew with MiXCR; each CDR3 protein has one entry. Among about 490,000 distinct CDR3 sequences listed, around 11% were seen once. What was sequenced was PBMCs. The receptors stem from a human donor in good health (CMV status not recorded). Some clones in this sample may be carry-over from other donors' samples.

This clonotype was picked up many times. V and J are TRBV6-1 and TRBJ1-2; TRBD1 matches at 7 bases. Trimming removed 8 bases from V and 4 bases from J; junction bases left unmatched: 7. The CDR3 has 13 amino acids. CDR1 and CDR2 (germline): MNHNS, SASEGT. The CDR3 sequence is CASRGQVVYGYTF. The CDR3 coding sequence is TGTGCCAGCCGAGGACAGGTTGTCTATGGCTACACCTTC.

This clonotype turned up a few times. The V and J genes are TRBV9 and TRBJ2-1; D not resolved. Trimming took 0 bases from V and 8 from J, leaving 15 bases between them. The germline CDR1 and CDR2 sequences are SGDLS and YYNGEE. This CDR3 spans 15 amino acids. The CDR3 protein is CASSVAPNIQYEQFF. The DNA for the CDR3 is TGTGCCAGCAGCGTAGCCCCTAACATCCAATATGAGCAGTTCTTC.

The chain couples TRBV28 to TRBJ2-3; tentative D call: TRBD2 (5 bases). The V end lost 4 bases, the J end lost 9 bases, and 11 bases lay between the germline ends. The germline V gene encodes CDR1 MDHEN and CDR2 SYDVKM. The CDR3 length is 12 residues. The CDR3 DNA reads as TGTGCCAGCAGTTCCCCGGGCGGGACGCAGTATTTT. Its protein is CASSSPGGTQYF.

This chain uses TRBV10-3 with TRBJ2-7; perhaps TRBD1 as D (6 bases). CDR3 length equals 13 residues. Germline V gene data show CDR1 as ENHRY and CDR2 as SYGVKD. V was trimmed by 3 bases and J by 5 bases, leaving 11 bases between them. In DNA, the CDR3 is TGTGCCATCAGTGAAACTAAGGGGGACGAGCAGTACTTC. Translated, it gives CAISETKGDEQYF.

This clonotype was recorded many times. The chain couples TRBV7-3 to TRBJ1-1; possibly TRBD1 for D (6 bases). Trimming removed 3 bases from V and 11 bases from J, with 16 bases in between. The CDR3 is 13 residues long. Looked up from germline, CDR1 is SGHTA and CDR2 is FQGTGA. This CDR3 reads CASSFGGQSAAFF. The CDR3 DNA follows: TGTGCCAGCAGCTTCGGAGGACAGTCGGCCGCTTTCTTT.

This clonotype was seen more than once but under ten times. The J gene is TRBJ1-2, the V gene TRBV15; TRBD1 aligns across 7 bases. The V gene end was trimmed by 0 bases and the J gene end by 7 bases; junction bases not matched to a gene: 5. There are 14 residues in the CDR3. The V gene's germline CDR1 is LNHNV and CDR2 YYDKDF (reference sequence). The CDR3 DNA is TGTGCCACCAGCAGAGATAAGGGGGCGACTGGCTACACCTTC. It encodes CATSRDKGATGYTF.

This clonotype occurred a few times. The gene calls are TRBV3-1 and TRBJ1-6; TRBD1 agrees at 7 bases. This CDR3 is 16 amino acids long. V shed 0 bases and J 7 bases; nucleotides not matched to a gene: 6. Germline V lookup: CDR1 LGHDT, CDR2 YNNKEL (reference sequence). CDR3 sequence: CASSQESDRLNSPLHF. In DNA, the CDR3 is TGTGCCAGCAGCCAAGAGTCGGACAGGCTGAATTCACCCCTCCACTTT.

This clonotype showed up just a few times. The V gene is TRBV7-3, the J gene TRBJ2-3; D call uncertain. Germline CDR1 and CDR2: SGHTA and FQGTGA. The CDR3 covers 14 residues. V shed 1 base and J shed 6 bases, with 11 bases lying between them. The CDR3 nucleotides read TGTGCCAGCAGCTTAAGTACTGTAGGTGATACGCAGTATTTT. This gives the protein CASSLSTVGDTQYF.

This clonotype was seen ten or more times. V usage is TRBV11-2 and J usage is TRBJ2-1; 8 positions match TRBD2. Germline trimming cut 3 bases from V and 5 bases from J; bases unmatched to any gene: 6. Germline V CDR1 and CDR2: SGHAT, FQNNGV. CDR3 size: 15 residues. CDR3 region: CASSFLAGSDNEQFF. CDR3 nucleotide sequence: TGTGCCAGCAGCTTTTTAGCGGGATCAGACAATGAGCAGTTCTTC.

This clonotype appeared many times. The chain has TRBV7-2 and TRBJ2-5; a weak D match, TRBD2 (5 bases). The length of the CDR3 is 15 residues. V lost 2 bases to trimming and J lost 4 bases, with 14 bases between them. Germline V lookup: CDR1 SGHTA, CDR2 FQGNSA. DNA of the CDR3: TGTGCCAGCAGCTTACTATCAGGCAGCGGAGAGACCCAGTACTTC. Amino acid sequence: CASSLLSGSGETQYF.

As concerns this clonotype: Relative to the germline gene, one junction end is altered; a read error may explain this. J is TRBJ2-1 and V is TRBV15, with D unclear. The CDR3 runs 15 residues. CDR1 is LNHNV, CDR2 YYDKDF, per germline (reference sequence). CDR3 in amino acids: CATSRDMSSYNEQFF. The CDR3 nucleotides read TGTGCCACCAGTAGAGACATGAGCTCCTACAATGAGCAGTTCTTC.

This clonotype was seen ten or more times. The chain combines TRBV7-2 with TRBJ2-1, with D hard to call. Germline V gives CDR1 SGHTA, CDR2 FQGNSA. The CDR3 contains 12 residues. With 3 bases removed from V and 7 bases from J, the gap between germline ends came to 7 bases. The CDR3 is CASSFIGNEQFF. The CDR3 nucleotides are TGTGCCAGCAGCTTTATTGGGAATGAGCAGTTCTTC.

This clonotype was counted at least ten times. The CDR3 nucleotides read TGTGCCAGTAGTATAGAGGGGCCAGCGGGGGGGCTTCAGGAGCAGTTCTTC. It yields the protein CASSIEGPAGGLQEQFF. The chain is built from TRBV19 and TRBJ2-1, with TRBD2 matching 10 bases. Germline V CDR1 and CDR2: LNHDA, SQIVND (reference sequence). The CDR3 length is 17 residues. The ends lost 0 bases at V and 10 bases at J; junction bases unmatched: 12.

This clonotype has ten or more counts. J is TRBJ1-6 and V is TRBV6-1; TRBD1 aligns across 7 bases. V lost 2 bases to trimming and J lost 7 bases; unmatched junction nucleotides: 8. Germline values: CDR1 MNHNS, CDR2 SASEGT. The CDR3 runs to 16 residues. The CDR3 bases are TGTGCCAGCAGTGAAATAGGGGGCGCGAGGAATTCACCCCTCCACTTT. It translates to CASSEIGGARNSPLHF.

This clonotype has at least ten counts. This chain connects TRBV7-2 to TRBJ2-5, with 8 bases lining up with TRBD2. V lost 1 base to trimming and J lost 3 bases; unmatched junction nucleotides: 4. The CDR3 totals 15 residues. Germline CDR1 reads SGHTA; CDR2 reads FQGNSA. The CDR3 sequence is CASSLGGRGEETQYF. Here the CDR3 DNA reads TGTGCCAGCAGCTTAGGGGGGCGGGGGGAAGAGACCCAGTACTTC.

This clonotype showed up many times. The V and J genes are TRBV5-1 and TRBJ2-1; TRBD2 agrees at 9 bases. This CDR3 contains 20 residues. From germline, CDR1 is SGHRS and CDR2 YFSETQ. Trimming removed 1 base from V and 0 bases from J; junction bases left unmatched: 14. This CDR3 reads CASSLRRTSAHLSSYNEQFF. CDR3 DNA: TGCGCCAGCAGCTTGCGGAGGACTAGCGCCCACTTGAGCTCCTACAATGAGCAGTTCTTC.

Only a few counts were recorded for this clonotype. The J gene is TRBJ1-2, the V gene TRBV2, with TRBD1 matching over 9 bases. The J segment lost 5 bases and the V segment lost 10 bases, leaving 8 bases of the junction unmatched. The CDR3 is 13 residues long. The V gene's germline CDR1 is SNHLY and CDR2 FYNNEI. The CDR3 DNA reads TGTGCCACCTCCCGGGGGACAGGGTATGGCTACACCTTC. This gives the protein CATSRGTGYGYTF.

This clonotype was seen ten or more times. The chain carries TRBV7-3 and TRBJ1-1; D call uncertain. Trimming pared 3 bases from V and 4 bases from J, leaving 12 bases between. Germline CDR1 and CDR2: SGHTA and FQGTGA. The CDR3 is 14 residues long. CDR3 residues: CASSFNAGVTEAFF. In nucleotides, the CDR3 is TGTGCCAGCAGCTTTAACGCAGGAGTCACTGAAGCTTTCTTT.

Many counts were recorded for this clonotype. The V gene is TRBV4-1, the J gene TRBJ1-1, with D hard to call. Trimming took 4 bases from V and 1 from J, leaving 10 bases between them. This CDR3 spans 14 amino acids. Germline CDR1 is MGHRA and CDR2 is YSYEKL. The DNA for the CDR3 is TGCGCCAGCAGCCCCGGGTTATGGAACACTGAAGCTTTCTTT. Amino acid sequence: CASSPGLWNTEAFF.

This clonotype showed up many times. The chain couples TRBV12-3 or TRBV12-4 to TRBJ1-2; D is uncertain. CDR3 length equals 13 residues. V was pared by 7 bases and J by 2 bases, with 11 bases between. CDR3 in amino acids: CASTQWGNYGYTF. CDR3 DNA: TGTGCCAGCACCCAGTGGGGAAACTATGGCTACACCTTC.

This clonotype turned up a few times. CDR3 sequence reads: CASSDLSVNEQFF. In nucleotides, the CDR3 is TGTGCCAGCAGTGATCTCTCCGTGAATGAGCAGTTCTTC. The chain carries TRBV2 and TRBJ2-1; D unclear. Looked up from germline, CDR1 is SNHLY and CDR2 is FYNNEI. The CDR3 consists of 13 residues. V was pared by 3 bases and J by 7 bases, with 10 bases between.

This clonotype was picked up a small number of times. The chain has TRBV5-4 and TRBJ1-1; no firm D call. The V gene lost 2 bases and the J gene lost 5 bases, with 16 bases spanning the gap. Germline V gives CDR1 SGHNT, CDR2 YYREEE (reference sequence). This CDR3 is built from 15 residues. The CDR3 DNA follows: TGTGCCAGCAGCTTCGGCCTCTTCGAACCTACTGAAGCTTTCTTT. It yields the protein CASSFGLFEPTEAFF. The full variable domain, completed using reference TRBV5-4 and TRBJ1-1, is ETGVTQSPTHLIKTRGQQVTLRCSSQSGHNTVSWYQQALGQGPQFIFQYYREEENGRGNFPPRFSGLQFPNYSSELNVNALELDDSALYLCASSFGLFEPTEAFFGQGTRLTVV.

This clonotype was seen at least ten times. CDR3 nucleotides: TGTGCCAGCAGTGAGGGCAGGAACACTGAAGCTTTCTTT. Its protein is CASSEGRNTEAFF. This chain links TRBV2 with TRBJ1-1; D uncertain. Germline assignment: CDR1 SNHLY and CDR2 FYNNEI. Trimming took off 3 bases at V and 1 base at J, with 6 bases between the two ends. The CDR3 runs 13 residues.

There are many counts of this clonotype. The chain combines TRBV25-1 with TRBJ1-2; a possible D gene is TRBD1 (5 bases). CDR1 MGHDK and CDR2 SYGVNS come from the germline V gene. The V end was cut by 6 bases, the J end by 8 bases, with 16 bases between. This CDR3 is 13 amino acids long. CDR3 sequence: CASRGAGEGGYTF. CDR3 bases: TGTGCCAGCAGAGGGGCCGGGGAGGGAGGCTACACCTTC.

This clonotype was observed a few times. The chain uses TRBV5-8 and TRBJ2-1; D may be TRBD2 (5 bases). This CDR3 comprises 15 residues. Deletions cut 0 bases from V and 8 bases from J, with 15 bases between. Germline V gene sequence: CDR1 SGHTS, CDR2 YDEGEE. The CDR3 protein is CASSLGHRVSDEQFF. Here the CDR3 DNA reads TGTGCCAGCAGCTTGGGGCATCGGGTTAGCGATGAGCAGTTCTTC.

In its sample, this clonotype was seen a few times. J is TRBJ1-2 and V is TRBV20-1; D uncertain. V was trimmed by 6 bases and J by 8 bases, leaving 13 bases between them. The CDR3 extends over 11 amino acids. The germline V gene has CDR1 DFQATT and CDR2 SNEGSKA (reference sequence). The CDR3 bases are TGCAGTGCAAGTCCCATCTGGGGCTACACCTTC. Its protein is CSASPIWGYTF.

The sample holds many counts of this clonotype. The V and J genes are TRBV12-3 or TRBV12-4 and TRBJ2-7, with a tentative D call TRBD2 (6 bases). Trimming cost V 1 base and J 6 bases, with 13 bases left between them. The CDR3 extends over 14 amino acids. CDR3 sequence (DNA): TGTGCCAGCAGTTTAGGAGGAGCGGGTAGCGAGCAGTACTTC. Its translation is CASSLGGAGSEQYF.

This clonotype showed up many times. J is TRBJ2-3 and V is TRBV5-4, with 8 positions matching TRBD2. V shed 0 bases, J shed 1 base, and the junction held 4 bases outside the gene matches. The CDR3 covers 16 residues. CDR1 is SGHNT, CDR2 YYREEE, per germline (reference sequence). The CDR3 sequence is CASSLEPAGGTDTQYF. CDR3 DNA sequence: TGTGCCAGCAGCTTGGAGCCAGCGGGGGGCACAGATACGCAGTATTTT.

The chain couples TRBV20-1 to TRBJ2-5; D not resolved. The CDR3 has 11 residues. The ends were cut back, 5 bases at V and 5 bases at J, with 9 bases in the middle. Germline CDR1 and CDR2: DFQATT and SNEGSKA (reference sequence). The CDR3 sequence: CSAHRRETQYF. The CDR3 DNA sequence: TGCAGTGCTCACCGGCGGGAGACCCAGTACTTC.

In its sample, this clonotype was seen many times. The rearrangement uses TRBV3-1 and TRBJ2-7; D is undetermined. Germline V gene data show CDR1 as LGHDT and CDR2 as YNNKEL (reference sequence). The V end lost 1 base, the J end lost 4 bases, and 5 bases lay between the germline ends. CDR3 length equals 12 residues. CDR3 region: CASSQGEYEQYF. In DNA, the CDR3 is TGTGCCAGCAGCCAAGGGGAATACGAGCAGTACTTC.

This clonotype has at least ten counts. The chain carries TRBV6-1 and TRBJ2-4; a weak D match, TRBD2 (6 bases). This CDR3 is built from 15 residues. CDR1 MNHNS and CDR2 SASEGT come from the germline V gene. V lost 7 bases and J lost 11, with 24 bases in between. This chain's CDR3 is CASKGLTVLGGVQYF. The CDR3 region has the DNA TGTGCCAGCAAAGGCTTAACTGTCCTCGGGGGAGTTCAGTACTTC.